This record looks at one T cell receptor (beta chain) sequence and its context. This clonotype was counted at least ten times. Its antigen is unknown. No qualities accompany the bases; no much larger clone lies one base away. This specimen belongs to a study of T cells in Graves' hyperthyroidism and ophthalmopathy (dated by TCRdb to about 2019). In terms of the full investigation: TCR V-J signatures able to tell the groups apart were searched for in a discovery cohort of some 97 patients, of whom more than 40 had Graves' ophthalmopathy and roughly 57 had stable Graves' hyperthyroidism. After sampling, hyperthyroidism patients received methimazole starting at 30 mg daily, and ophthalmopathy patients received high-dose intravenous methylprednisolone. For training and testing, the 100 or so patients in the discovery cohort were randomly divided in a 7:3 ratio. TCR Vbeta CDR3 sequencing of 130 to 150 peripheral blood samples (43 ophthalmopathy, 70 to 85 hyperthyroidism and some 17 progressor patients) is reported in the paper. In addition, the study compared T-cell repertoires in thyroid tissue and in blood from six Graves' hyperthyroidism patients. An independent validation cohort of under 20 hyperthyroidism patients and about 16 patients who later progressed to ophthalmopathy tested prospective prediction of ophthalmopathy. The paper as a whole reports these results and caveats: Sample size was not statistically predetermined, and blinding of investigators to group allocation was not performed. Blood samples also contained most of the expanded thyroid clonotypes (frequency above 0.001), which suggests that blood repertoires may reflect thyroid immune responses. In validation, the model predicted progression to ophthalmopathy with 55% to 71% sensitivity and approximately 74% specificity, a median of approximately 6.5 months before onset. A 13 V-J signature model separated ophthalmopathy from stable hyperthyroidism, with about 88% sensitivity and just under 84% specificity in cross-validation and 80%/75% in testing.

Stable Graves' hyperthyroidism was defined as no progression to ophthalmopathy during 18 months of follow-up. Hyperthyroidism patients were newly diagnosed, had a disease duration of under 2 months, and were aged 18 to 65 years. Any patient with an uncontrolled infection, another autoimmune disease, pregnancy or lactation was excluded. Diagnoses were based on clinical symptoms, serum thyroxine and TRAb, thyroid ultrasound and orbital computed tomography. Total RNA was extracted using Trizol reagent, and RNA quality was assessed on an Agilent 2100 Bioanalyzer. Amplification of TCR beta CDR3 regions was carried out from RNA transcripts. The TCR CDR3 was subjected to a first round of RT-PCR using the HTBI primer set and the Qiagen OneStep RT-PCR kit. Libraries were constructed in a second round of multiplex PCR, after which size selection and purification were carried out. Sequencing of the libraries was done on an Illumina HiSeq2000 using paired-end 100 bp reads. The paper's data handling went like this. SOAPnuke was used to process the raw data, with reads discarded if the reads contained adapters or uncalled bases, had a mean Phred below 15, or lacked an exact constant-primer or identifier match. High-quality paired reads were merged using COPE v1.2.5, and each unique nucleotide sequence was defined as a clonotype. MiTCR v1.1 was used to align the clonotypes against IMGT TRBV, TRBD and TRBJ reference segments. The analysis was restricted to V-J combinations with a frequency above 0.0001, which together covered 99.2% of the repertoires. A TCS score was defined as the ratio between F50 (clonal expansion) and ExV (chaos), using BLOSUM62-based TCRdist between CDR3 peptides within each V-J. Welch's t-statistics and random forest reduced around 510 V-J features to around 14, which were used in a naive Bayes classifier (R e1071). TCRdb applied fastp at Q25 and MiXCR to the public reads, then kept only in-frame beta chains. Rows are unified per CDR3 protein, each entry keeping the most common DNA and genes. TCRdb's processing, not the authors' own work, is the source of the V and J calls. The sample includes 560,000 or so distinct CDR3 sequences, with 46% observed a single time. 8.2% of the sample is in the top ten clones.

Sequencing was performed on peripheral blood or thyroid tissue (not recorded which). This receptor was identified in a woman younger than 30 with Graves' hyperthyroidism. Donor details come from another sample of the same person, matched by shared clones.

The CDR3 region reads CAISDIDEKLFF. The DNA reads TGTGCCATCAGCGACATAGATGAAAAACTGTTTTTT. The sequence joins TRBV10-3 to TRBJ1-4, with no D gene named confidently. CDR1 ENHRY and CDR2 SYGVKD were looked up in the germline V gene. The CDR3 starts with the cysteine, ends with the phenylalanine, and has 12 residues. Of all the DNA, just the CDR3 is kept, 36 bases in frame from base 1. Trimming takes 6 bases from V and 6 bases from J, and the germline ends sit 8 bases apart.